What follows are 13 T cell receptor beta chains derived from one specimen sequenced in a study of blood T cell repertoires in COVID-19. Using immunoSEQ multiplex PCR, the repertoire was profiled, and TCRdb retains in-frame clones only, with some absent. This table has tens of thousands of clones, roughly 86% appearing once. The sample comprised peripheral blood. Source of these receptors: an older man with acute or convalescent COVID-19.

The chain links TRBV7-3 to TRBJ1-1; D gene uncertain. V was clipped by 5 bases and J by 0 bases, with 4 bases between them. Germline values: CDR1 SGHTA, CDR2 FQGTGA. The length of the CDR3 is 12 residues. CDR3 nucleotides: TGTGCCAGCAGCCTTATGAACACTGAAGCTTTCTTT. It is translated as CASSLMNTEAFF.

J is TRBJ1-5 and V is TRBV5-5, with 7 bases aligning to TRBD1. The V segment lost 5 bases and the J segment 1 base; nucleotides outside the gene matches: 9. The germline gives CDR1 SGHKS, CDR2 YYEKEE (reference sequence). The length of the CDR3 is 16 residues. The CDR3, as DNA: TGTGCCAGCAGTCTTACAGGGGTGGAAAGCAATCAGCCCCAGCATTTT. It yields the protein CASSLTGVESNQPQHF. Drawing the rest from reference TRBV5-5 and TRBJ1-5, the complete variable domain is DAGVTQSPTHLIKTRGQQVTLRCSPISGHKSVSWYQQVLGQGPQFIFQYYEKEERGRGNFPDRFSARQFPNYSSELNVNALLLGDSALYLCASSLTGVESNQPQHFGDGTRLSIL.

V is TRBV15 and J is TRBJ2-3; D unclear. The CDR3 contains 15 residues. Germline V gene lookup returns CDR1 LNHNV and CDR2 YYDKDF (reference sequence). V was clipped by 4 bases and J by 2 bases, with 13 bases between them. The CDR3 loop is CATSKLTTNTDTQYF. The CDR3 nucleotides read TGTGCCACCAGCAAATTGACGACAAACACAGATACGCAGTATTTT.

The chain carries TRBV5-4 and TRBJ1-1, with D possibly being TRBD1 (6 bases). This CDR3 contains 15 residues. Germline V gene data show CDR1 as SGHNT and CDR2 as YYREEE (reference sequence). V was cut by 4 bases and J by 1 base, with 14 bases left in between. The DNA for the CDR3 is TGTGCCAGCAGCGGGGGCTGGGCGGGGAACACTGAAGCTTTCTTT. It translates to CASSGGWAGNTEAFF.

Written as DNA, the CDR3 is TGTGCCAACCCTAACAGGGTATCATATAATTCACCCCTCCACTTT. Amino acids: CANPNRVSYNSPLHF. V usage is TRBV24-1 and J usage is TRBJ1-6; a possible D gene is TRBD1 (6 bases). V shed 11 bases and J shed 4 bases, with 17 bases lying between them. The germline V gene has CDR1 KGHDR and CDR2 SFDVKD. The CDR3 loop spans 15 amino acids.

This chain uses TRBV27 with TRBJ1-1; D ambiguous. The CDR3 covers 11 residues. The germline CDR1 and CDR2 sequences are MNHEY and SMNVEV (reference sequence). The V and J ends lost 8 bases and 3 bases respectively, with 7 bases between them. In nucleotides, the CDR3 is TGTGCCAGCTGGAGGGACACTGAAGCTTTCTTT. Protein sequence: CASWRDTEAFF.

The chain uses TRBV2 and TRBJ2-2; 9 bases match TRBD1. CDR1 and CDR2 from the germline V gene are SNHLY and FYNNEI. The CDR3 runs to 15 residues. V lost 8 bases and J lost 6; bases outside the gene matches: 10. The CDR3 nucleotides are TGTGCCAGCGGGGGACAGGGAAGAATGGCCGGGGAGCTGTTTTTT. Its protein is CASGGQGRMAGELFF.

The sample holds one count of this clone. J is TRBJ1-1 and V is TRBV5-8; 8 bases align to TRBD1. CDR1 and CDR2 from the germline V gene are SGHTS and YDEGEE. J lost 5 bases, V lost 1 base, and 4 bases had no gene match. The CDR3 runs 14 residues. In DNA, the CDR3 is TGTGCCAGCAGCTTGACAGGGGGAGGGACTGAAGCTTTCTTT. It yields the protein CASSLTGGGTEAFF.

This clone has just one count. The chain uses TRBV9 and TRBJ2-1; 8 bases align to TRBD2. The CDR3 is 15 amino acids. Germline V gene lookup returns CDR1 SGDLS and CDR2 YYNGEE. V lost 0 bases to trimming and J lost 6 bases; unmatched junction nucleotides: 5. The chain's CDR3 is CASSVELGRANEQFF. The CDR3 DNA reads TGTGCCAGCAGCGTAGAGCTCGGGAGGGCCAATGAGCAGTTCTTC.

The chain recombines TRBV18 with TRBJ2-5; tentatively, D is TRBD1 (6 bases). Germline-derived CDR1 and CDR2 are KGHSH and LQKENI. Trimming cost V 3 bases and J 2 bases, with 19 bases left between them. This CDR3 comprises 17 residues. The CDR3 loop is CASSPFLGSTGQETQYF. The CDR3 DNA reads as TGTGCCAGCTCACCCTTTTTGGGGTCGACAGGACAAGAGACCCAGTACTTC.

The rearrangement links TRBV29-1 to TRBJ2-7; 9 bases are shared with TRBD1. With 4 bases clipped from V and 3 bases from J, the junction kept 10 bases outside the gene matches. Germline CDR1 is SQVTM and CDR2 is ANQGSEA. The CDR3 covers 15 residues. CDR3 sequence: CSVATQPGQGYEQYF. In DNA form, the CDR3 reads TGCAGCGTTGCTACCCAACCGGGACAGGGCTACGAGCAGTACTTC.

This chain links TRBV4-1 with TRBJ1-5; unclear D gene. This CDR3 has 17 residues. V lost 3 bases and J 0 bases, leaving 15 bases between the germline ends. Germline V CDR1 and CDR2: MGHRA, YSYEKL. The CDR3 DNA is TGCGCCAGCAGCCACCCCGAGGGCGGCAATAGCAATCAGCCCCAGCATTTT. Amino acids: CASSHPEGGNSNQPQHF.

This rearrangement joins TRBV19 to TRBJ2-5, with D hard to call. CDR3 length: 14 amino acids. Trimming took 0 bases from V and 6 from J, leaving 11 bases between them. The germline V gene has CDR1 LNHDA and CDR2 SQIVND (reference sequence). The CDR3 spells CASSIDGLFKTQYF. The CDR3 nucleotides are TGTGCCAGTAGTATAGATGGGCTATTTAAGACCCAGTACTTC.